This T cell receptor (beta chain) was observed in a study of post-analysis software for immune sequencing data. Study observations and caveats: Higher frequency in patients than in controls was seen for a handful of TRBV segments, with TRBV5-6, TRBV5-1 and TRBV20-1 among them.

CDR1 is SGHVS and CDR2 is FQNEAQ in the germline V gene. The CDR3 has 14 amino acids. V lost 6 bases, J lost 5 bases, and 7 bases stayed unmatched. Points on this clonotype: Antigen: not known.

Prepared TCR beta cDNA libraries contained unique molecular identifiers. TCRdb re-analysed the PCR reads in MiXCR, keeping a single row per CDR3 protein. The profile covers almost 700,000 distinct CDR3 sequences, with roughly three fifths appearing a single time and roughly 10% taken by the ten largest. The J gene is TRBJ2-5, the V gene TRBV7-8, with 9 nucleotides matching TRBD1. The clonotype was recovered from a girl aged 2 to 9 with multiple sclerosis. The sample consisted of blood. CDR3 DNA sequence: TGTGCCAGCAGAAGGACAGGGGTGGGGGAGACCCAGTACTTC. The encoded protein is CASRRTGVGETQYF.